Given below is one T cell receptor beta chain in context. Control samples came 1 year after myeloablative marrow transplants with methotrexate plus calcineurin inhibitor. The entry originates in a study of T cells after posttransplantation cyclophosphamide. Some clones are missing from TCRdb's copy, which holds only in-frame ones; the method was immunoSEQ multiplex PCR. The sample records 10,000 or so clones, 80% to 85% being singletons. The sample was PBMCs, taken more than 350 days after allogeneic stem cell transplant with calcineurin inhibitor and methotrexate. The sequence came from a male patient between 25 and 40 years old who received an allogeneic stem cell transplant from an unrelated donor, was CMV-positive, and had acute GVHD only. The graft donor may have given rise to some T cells.

The CDR3 protein is CASSYSSSGTGNTIYF. The CDR3 DNA reads TGTGCCAGCAGTTACTCGAGTTCGGGGACTGGAAACACCATATATTTT. The rearrangement links TRBV6-5 to TRBJ1-3; no firm D call. In germline, CDR1 is MNHEY, CDR2 SVGAGI. The V and J ends lost 0 bases and 2 bases respectively, with 11 bases between them. This CDR3 region has 16 residues.